The source of this T cell receptor beta chain is a study of blood T cell repertoires in COVID-19 (dated by TCRdb to 2018 to 2020). For context, the study as a whole: Samples from collaborators originated in the United States, Italy and Spain and spanned both the acute and convalescent phases of COVID-19. The material from the prospective study consisted of cDNA or gDNA derived from T cells, B-cell-depleted T cells, or PBMCs. The dataset comprised deeply sampled blood TCRbeta repertoires from subjects exposed to, actively infected with, or recovered from COVID-19. The repertoires were released in a freely available public database meant as a resource for research on the immune response to SARS-CoV-2. The samples were drawn from two sources: the first 160 participants of the ongoing ImmuneRACE study, and 1,200 or so subjects contributed by 6 global collaborators. Sample metadata almost always included a de-identified subject ID, COVID-19 status, age in years and sex. Where available, HLA class I and class II types were obtained from metadata supplied by the sample provider rather than from assay-based typing.

The immunoSEQ Assay, a bias-controlled multiplex PCR, was used to amplify TCRbeta CDR3 regions from genomic DNA. Per the source publication's procedure: The number of nucleated cells in each sample was estimated by amplification of reference gene primers within the assay. To quantify the absolute abundance of each unique TCRbeta CDR3 rearrangement, sequence reads were collapsed and filtered. For each sample, productive Simpson clonality was calculated as the square root of Simpson's diversity index over productive rearrangements. TCRdb's version of the immuneACCESS table is confined to in-frame rearrangements and falls short of the full clone set. An unresolved V gene accounts for under half of the shortfall where checked; the remainder is of unknown origin. That table supplies the V and J calls and clone size; D and trimming were determined from the DNA. This sample is represented by 360,000 or so clones; over 85% of them were singletons. The top ten hold 3.5% to 4% of the sample.

What the authors observed across the whole study: Clinical and demographic metadata were provided uncurated, with the amount varying by source and participant.

One collaborating source in Seattle enrolled patients during active infection and followed them longitudinally through the course of disease. Collaborating institutions collected whole blood in K2EDTA tubes following their own protocols. For TCRbeta analysis, collaborator samples were shipped as frozen whole blood, as isolated PBMCs, or as DNA extracted from either sample type. Points on this clone: No antigen is known for it. No base qualities exist here, and no much larger clone lies one base off it.

V is reduced by 3 bases and J by 2 bases, leaving a spacing of 7 bases between them. The germline V gene gives CDR1 as SGHTA and CDR2 as FQGTGA. Spanning cysteine to phenylalanine, the CDR3 consists of 13 amino acids. Only CDR3 DNA remains: 39 bases, in frame from the first base. In this chain, TRBV7-3 is recombined with TRBJ1-1; the D gene is not confidently resolved. This TCR derives from an older woman with COVID-19, enrolled during active disease. Sequencing was done on a sample of peripheral blood. The sequenced DNA is TGTGCCAGCAGCTTGAGGGCAAACACTGAAGCTTTCTTT. It encodes CASSLRANTEAFF.